This T cell receptor (beta chain) was found in a study of long-term antiretroviral therapy in people with HIV. Findings and limits, study-wide: HIV repertoires covered narrower CDR3 length ranges than controls did.

immunoSEQ v3.0 was run at survey level. Repertoires were generated with immunoSEQ multiplex PCR, while TCRdb's copy carries only in-frame clones and drops some. The repertoire holds some 29,000 clones, with more than 85% as singletons. On this clone: Its antigen is not known.

The source of this sequence is a middle-aged man with HIV. The source material was unsorted PBMCs, sampled 6.2 years after starting antiretroviral therapy.

CDR3 in amino acids: CASTGFTEAFF. CDR3 in DNA: TGTGCCAGCACCGGGTTCACTGAAGCTTTCTTT. V gene TRBV27 combines with J gene TRBJ1-1; unclear D gene. The germline gives CDR1 MNHEY, CDR2 SMNVEV (reference sequence). The CDR3 runs 11 residues. V was cut by 7 bases and J by 4 bases, with 7 bases left in between.